The 10 T cell receptor beta chains below come from one sample, sequenced in a study of T cells in Graves' hyperthyroidism and ophthalmopathy. TCR beta CDR3 regions were amplified from RNA transcripts. A set of HTBI primers served as the primers for a first-round RT-PCR of the TCR CDR3. TCRdb ran MiXCR on the multiplex PCR reads and lists one entry per CDR3 protein. Of more than 500,000 distinct CDR3 sequences listed, about 16% were seen once; the top ten hold 3.5% to 4%. The sample taken for sequencing was blood. The receptors derive from a woman aged 25 to 45 with Graves' hyperthyroidism.

This clonotype has just a few counts. The V call is TRBV9, the J call TRBJ1-1; the D is unclear. There are 15 residues in the CDR3. V was clipped by 1 base and J by 5 bases, with 15 bases between them. The germline CDR1 and CDR2 sequences are SGDLS and YYNGEE. The CDR3 reads CASSVNSGPITEAFF. The CDR3 bases are TGTGCCAGCAGCGTAAATTCAGGCCCTATAACTGAAGCTTTCTTT. Using reference TRBV9 and TRBJ1-1 for the parts outside the CDR3, the full variable domain is DSGVTQTPKHLITATGQRVTLRCSPRSGDLSVYWYQQSLDQGLQFLIQYYNGEERAKGNILERFSAQQFPDLHSELNLSSLELGDSALYFCASSVNSGPITEAFFGQGTRLTVV.

This clonotype was seen ten or more times. This sequence joins TRBV10-3 and TRBJ2-7, with TRBD1 matching over 8 bases. The germline CDR1 and CDR2 sequences are ENHRY and SYGVKD. This CDR3 region has 13 residues. Germline trimming cut 3 bases from V and 6 bases from J; bases unmatched to any gene: 4. The CDR3 protein is CAISDSGQGEQYF. CDR3 bases: TGTGCCATCAGTGACTCCGGACAGGGCGAGCAGTACTTC.

This clonotype was found a few times. The V and J genes are TRBV20-1 and TRBJ1-2; D is undetermined. This CDR3 has 11 amino acids. V lost 3 bases, J lost 8 bases, and 10 bases lay in between. Germline V gives CDR1 DFQATT, CDR2 SNEGSKA (reference sequence). The CDR3 region has the DNA TGCAGTGCTAGCGGAGTTGACGGCTACACCTTC. Protein sequence: CSASGVDGYTF.

Many counts were recorded for this clonotype. This sequence joins TRBV15 and TRBJ2-5; D remains unclear. CDR1 LNHNV and CDR2 YYDKDF come from the germline V gene (reference sequence). The CDR3 runs to 13 residues. V lost 1 base to trimming and J lost 4 bases, with 7 bases between them. The CDR3 spells CATSRVGVETQYF. The CDR3 DNA sequence: TGTGCCACCAGCAGAGTGGGCGTAGAGACCCAGTACTTC.

This clonotype was observed many times. The genes are TRBV3-1 and TRBJ1-1, with TRBD1 identical over 8 bases. CDR3 length equals 19 residues. V lost 0 bases to trimming and J lost 4 bases; unmatched junction nucleotides: 16. From germline, CDR1 is LGHDT and CDR2 YNNKEL (reference sequence). The CDR3 DNA reads TGTGCCAGCAGCCAAGACTGGAAAGACAGGGGTCTTGGGGGCACTGAAGCTTTCTTT. Encoded protein: CASSQDWKDRGLGGTEAFF.

This rearrangement joins TRBV18 to TRBJ1-1; tentative D call: TRBD1 (5 bases). V lost 5 bases to trimming and J lost 0 bases, with 10 bases between them. The CDR3 has 14 residues. Germline CDR1 and CDR2: KGHSH and LQKENI. CDR3 coding DNA: TGTGCCAGCTCAGAGACAGCGATGAACACTGAAGCTTTCTTT. This gives the protein CASSETAMNTEAFF.

This clonotype has more than one count but fewer than ten. The V and J genes are TRBV18 and TRBJ2-1, with D perhaps matching TRBD1 (6 bases). Trimming left V 4 bases short and J 3 bases short, with 19 bases between. This CDR3 region has 17 residues. Germline CDR1 KGHSH, CDR2 LQKENI. The CDR3 reads CASSLPGQPTNYNEQFF. The DNA of the CDR3 is TGTGCCAGCTCACTCCCCGGACAGCCGACAAACTACAATGAGCAGTTCTTC. Supplemented by reference TRBV18 and TRBJ2-1, the full variable domain reads NAGVMQNPRHLVRRRGQEARLRCSPMKGHSHVYWYRQLPEEGLKFMVYLQKENIIDESGMPKERFSAEFPKEGPSILRIQQVVRGDSAAYFCASSLPGQPTNYNEQFFGPGTRLTVL.

This clonotype has a count of ten or more. This chain uses TRBV28 with TRBJ1-2; TRBD1 matches 8 bases. The CDR3 is 15 residues long. Looked up from germline, CDR1 is MDHEN and CDR2 is SYDVKM. The junction had 4 bases not matched to a gene; V was cut back by 4 bases and J by 0 bases. CDR3 sequence: CASSSGTGPNYGYTF. CDR3 DNA: TGTGCCAGCAGTTCAGGGACAGGCCCTAACTATGGCTACACCTTC.

This clonotype showed up just a few times. In DNA form, the CDR3 reads TGTGCCAGCAGCGTAGAGCACAGCGCCTACGAGCAGTACTTC. Its translation: CASSVEHSAYEQYF. V gene TRBV9 combines with J gene TRBJ2-7; no firm D call. The CDR3 extends over 14 amino acids. V lost 0 bases to trimming and J lost 2 bases, with 9 bases between them. Per the germline V gene, CDR1 is SGDLS and CDR2 is YYNGEE. Using reference TRBV9 and TRBJ2-7 for the parts outside the CDR3, the full variable domain is DSGVTQTPKHLITATGQRVTLRCSPRSGDLSVYWYQQSLDQGLQFLIQYYNGEERAKGNILERFSAQQFPDLHSELNLSSLELGDSALYFCASSVEHSAYEQYFGPGTRLTVT.

DNA for the CDR3: TGCAGCGTTGTGCCGGACGGGGAGCAGTTCTTC. This sequence encodes CSVVPDGEQFF. The chain is built from TRBV29-1 and TRBJ2-1; D unresolved. The CDR3 has 11 residues. Trimming cost V 4 bases and J 10 bases, with 11 bases left between them. CDR1 and CDR2 from the germline V gene are SQVTM and ANQGSEA.